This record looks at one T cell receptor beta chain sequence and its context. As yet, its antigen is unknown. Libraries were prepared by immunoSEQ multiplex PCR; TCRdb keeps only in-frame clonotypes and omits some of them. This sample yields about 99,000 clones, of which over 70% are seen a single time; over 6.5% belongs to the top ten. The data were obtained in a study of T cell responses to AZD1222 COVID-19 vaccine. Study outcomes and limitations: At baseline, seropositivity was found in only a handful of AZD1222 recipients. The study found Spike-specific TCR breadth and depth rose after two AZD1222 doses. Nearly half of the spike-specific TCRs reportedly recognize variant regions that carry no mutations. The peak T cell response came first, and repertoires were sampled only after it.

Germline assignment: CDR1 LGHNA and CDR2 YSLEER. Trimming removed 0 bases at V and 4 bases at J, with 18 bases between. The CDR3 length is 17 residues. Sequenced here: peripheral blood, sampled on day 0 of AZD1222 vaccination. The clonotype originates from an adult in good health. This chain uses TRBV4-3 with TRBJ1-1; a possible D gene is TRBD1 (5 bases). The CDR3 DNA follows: TGCGCCAGCAGCCAAGATAGGAGGGGCAGGGAACGCACTGAAGCTTTCTTT. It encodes CASSQDRRGRERTEAFF.